A selection of T cell receptor beta chains follows, all from one sample in a study of a mutant IDH1 vaccine in newly diagnosed glioma. Method: immunoSEQ multiplex PCR; TCRdb's copy keeps in-frame clones and lacks some. The repertoire has about 88,000 clones, over 70% of them found once; the top ten carry about 5.1%. The specimen was PBMCs, collected from a glioma patient treated with radiotherapy, temozolomide or both. The receptors were gathered from a man aged 40-49 years with glioma. Some clones in this sample may be carry-over from other donors' samples. Each CDR3 is given with its conserved first and last residue. A D gene is named only where the DNA matches it firmly. Size values are once, few and many counts, or a class for expanded clones, and some rows have none.

len	abundance	v_gene	j_gene	d_gene	CDR3aa	CDR3nt
18	-	TRBV10-3	TRBJ2-1	-	CAISGQKSIGRSYNEQFF	TGTGCCATCAGTGGACAGAAAAGCATAGGAAGGTCCTACAATGAGCAGTTCTTC
16	-	TRBV2	TRBJ1-5	TRBD1	CASSPRTGNSNQPQHF	TGTGCCAGCAGCCCTCGGACAGGGAATAGCAATCAGCCCCAGCATTTT
16	-	TRBV10-1	TRBJ2-7	-	CASSESPFRGPGEQYF	TGCGCCAGCAGTGAGTCTCCCTTCCGTGGGCCAGGAGAGCAGTACTTC
15	-	TRBV5-4	TRBJ2-7	-	CASSLGGRAASEQYF	TGTGCCAGCAGCTTGGGGGGCAGAGCAGCGAGCGAGCAGTACTTC
15	-	TRBV7-2	TRBJ2-5	TRBD2	CASSLVGLGSETQYF	TGTGCCAGCAGCTTAGTAGGACTAGGGAGTGAGACCCAGTACTTC
13	-	TRBV29-1	TRBJ1-4	TRBD1	CSVGAGGEEKLFF	TGCAGCGTTGGAGCAGGGGGGGAAGAAAAACTGTTTTTT
12	-	TRBV10-3	TRBJ1-4	TRBD1	CAISPGGEKLFF	TGTGCCATCAGTCCAGGGGGTGAAAAACTGTTTTTT
13	-	TRBV10-1	TRBJ2-5	TRBD1	CASSSGGGETQYF	TGCGCCAGCAGCTCAGGGGGCGGGGAGACCCAGTACTTC
15	-	TRBV27	TRBJ2-7	-	CASSFGTTRGYEQYF	TGTGCCAGCAGTTTCGGGACCACCCGGGGATACGAGCAGTACTTC
16	-	TRBV6-5	TRBJ2-2	-	CASSYWVNSGTGELFF	TGTGCCAGCAGTTACTGGGTTAACTCGGGCACCGGGGAGCTGTTTTTT
15	few	TRBV25-1	TRBJ2-7	TRBD1	CASSGANRGSYEQYF	TGTGCCAGCAGTGGGGCTAACAGGGGCTCCTACGAGCAGTACTTC
15	-	TRBV6-5	TRBJ2-7	-	CASSYARGGVHEQYF	TGTGCCAGCAGTTACGCGAGAGGGGGGGTTCACGAGCAGTACTTC
16	-	TRBV7-6	TRBJ1-4	TRBD1	CASSLSGGRLNEKLFF	TGTGCCAGCAGCTTATCAGGGGGCCGACTTAATGAAAAACTGTTTTTT
14	-	TRBV9	TRBJ1-2	-	CASSERVEGDGYTF	TGTGCCAGCAGCGAGAGAGTTGAGGGGGATGGCTACACCTTC
12	-	TRBV28	TRBJ1-5	-	CASSSVGQPQHF	TGTGCCAGCAGTTCGGTCGGTCAGCCCCAGCATTTT
15	-	TRBV2	TRBJ1-5	-	CASSEVFRAYQPQHF	TGTGCCAGCAGTGAAGTTTTTAGAGCTTATCAGCCCCAGCATTTT
13	-	TRBV15	TRBJ1-1	TRBD1	CATSPTGDTEAFF	TGTGCCACCAGCCCTACAGGGGATACTGAAGCTTTCTTT
15	-	TRBV13	TRBJ1-5	-	CASSSRTAGSQPQHF	TGTGCCAGCAGCTCCCGGACAGCCGGTAGTCAGCCCCAGCATTTT
15	-	TRBV19	TRBJ1-2	-	CASSTLGGGNYGYTF	TGTGCCAGTAGTACTTTGGGAGGGGGTAACTATGGCTACACCTTC
13	-	TRBV27	TRBJ2-2	-	CASSLTTTGELFF	TGTGCCAGCAGTTTAACCACCACCGGGGAGCTGTTTTTT
12	-	TRBV30	TRBJ1-2	-	CAWREPFWGYTF	TGTGCCTGGAGGGAGCCGTTTTGGGGCTACACCTTC
13	-	TRBV30	TRBJ1-5	-	CAWSVLGVQPQHF	TGTGCCTGGAGTGTACTAGGGGTACAGCCCCAGCATTTT
12	-	TRBV7-9	TRBJ2-5	-	CASSFDAETQYF	TGTGCCAGCAGCTTCGACGCGGAGACCCAGTACTTC